The next 7 T cell receptor beta chains were all read from a single sample in a study of cytomegalovirus exposure and HLA in healthy donors. PCR used 60 Vbeta primers and 13 Jbeta primers. Measured with immunoSEQ multiplex PCR; TCRdb has only the in-frame clones, and not every one. The table has 200,000 to 250,000 clones, around 83% seen once. The sequenced sample was PBMCs. Receptors originate from a woman in her thirties or forties in good health and CMV-seronegative.

The genes are TRBV2 and TRBJ2-1, with D perhaps TRBD1 (5 bases). Trimming removed 4 bases from V and 6 bases from J, with 13 bases in between. CDR3 size: 14 residues. Germline CDR1 SNHLY, CDR2 FYNNEI. The CDR3 DNA follows: TGTGCCAGCAGTGCTTCAGGGCCCGTCAATGAGCAGTTCTTC. Translated, it gives CASSASGPVNEQFF.

The chain uses TRBV19 and TRBJ2-1; 9 nucleotides agree with TRBD1. This CDR3 spans 15 amino acids. Germline trimming cut 4 bases from V and 0 bases from J; bases unmatched to any gene: 1. Germline CDR1 LNHDA, CDR2 SQIVND (reference sequence). Here the CDR3 DNA reads TGTGCCAGTAGTAGACAGGGGGTCTCCTACAATGAGCAGTTCTTC. Translating gives CASSRQGVSYNEQFF. Using reference TRBV19 and TRBJ2-1 for the parts outside the CDR3, the full variable domain is DGGITQSPKYLFRKEGQNVTLSCEQNLNHDAMYWYRQDPGQGLRLIYYSQIVNDFQKGDIAEGYSVSREKKESFPLTVTSAQKNPTAFYLCASSRQGVSYNEQFFGPGTRLTVL.

This chain uses TRBV27 with TRBJ2-7, with TRBD2 matching over 9 bases. Unmatched junction bases numbered 7, after V lost 4 bases and J lost 3 bases. The CDR3 covers 15 residues. The germline gives CDR1 MNHEY, CDR2 SMNVEV (reference sequence). The CDR3 loop reads CASSSGTSPYYEQYF. The CDR3 DNA is TGTGCCAGCAGTTCGGGGACTAGCCCGTACTACGAGCAGTACTTC.

The CDR3 DNA sequence: TGTGCCAGCAGCTCCCCTCTAGCGGGCAGCTCCTACGAGCAGTACTTC. This codes for CASSSPLAGSSYEQYF. The J gene is TRBJ2-7, the V gene TRBV5-6, with 8 bases fitting TRBD2. Germline V gives CDR1 SGHDT, CDR2 YYEEEE. V shed 3 bases, J shed 0 bases, and the junction held 8 bases outside the gene matches. This CDR3 is built from 16 residues.

V gene TRBV5-5 combines with J gene TRBJ2-4; D perhaps matches TRBD2 (7 bases). Trimming took off 0 bases at V and 0 bases at J, with 13 bases between the two ends. Germline V gene sequence: CDR1 SGHKS, CDR2 YYEKEE (reference sequence). The CDR3 has 17 amino acids. This CDR3 reads CASSLVAGALAKNIQYF. The CDR3 nucleotides are TGTGCCAGCAGCTTGGTTGCGGGGGCCCTAGCCAAAAACATTCAGTACTTC.

The gene calls are TRBV27 and TRBJ2-7; 11 bases are a match to TRBD2. The CDR3 is made up of 19 amino acids. V dropped 0 bases and J dropped 4; count of bases not matched to a gene: 14. The germline CDR1 and CDR2 sequences are MNHEY and SMNVEV (reference sequence). CDR3: CASSLSGTSGPRRGYEQYF. The DNA of the CDR3 is TGTGCCAGCAGTTTATCGGGGACTAGCGGCCCTAGACGGGGATACGAGCAGTACTTC.

This sequence joins TRBV4-2 and TRBJ2-2; TRBD1 aligns across 8 bases. V lost 2 bases to trimming and J lost 7 bases; unmatched junction nucleotides: 6. The CDR3 totals 15 residues. Germline CDR1 is LGHNA and CDR2 is YNFKEQ. CDR3 sequence (DNA): TGTGCCAGCAGCCAACCGGGACAGGTCGACGGGGAGCTGTTTTTT. This encodes CASSQPGQVDGELFF.